These T cell receptor beta chains were read from a single sample in a study of shared clonotypes between healthy human individuals. This table comes from immunoSEQ multiplex PCR, and its TCRdb copy is limited to in-frame clones, with some not included. The data show fewer than 850,000 clones, roughly 96% seen once. Material: naive CD8+ T cells sorted from blood. Source of these receptors: a man aged 25 to 40 in good health. Each CDR3 is given with its conserved first and last residue. Fields, in order: D gene, V gene, J gene, clone size, CDR3 protein, CDR3 DNA. D genes are given only for firm matches. Clone size is shown for a subset of rows, as once, few, many or a class of expanded clone.

.	TRBV28	TRBJ2-7	once	CASRRSETGPIPYEQYF	TGTGCCAGCAGACGTTCAGAGACGGGACCCATTCCATACGAGCAGTACTTC
.	TRBV7-8	TRBJ2-7	.	CASSLLPGQGRYEQYF	TGTGCCAGCAGCCTCCTCCCGGGACAAGGGCGCTACGAGCAGTACTTC
.	TRBV7-2	TRBJ1-4	.	CASSPSGKKLFF	TGTGCCAGCAGCCCATCCGGGAAAAAACTGTTTTTT
.	TRBV11-2	TRBJ2-2	.	CASSLFGDTGELFF	TGTGCCAGCAGCTTATTCGGGGACACCGGGGAGCTGTTTTTT
.	TRBV7-9	TRBJ1-5	.	CASSLGHDLGPQHF	TGTGCCAGCAGCTTAGGGCACGACCTGGGACCCCAGCATTTT
TRBD1	TRBV7-9	TRBJ1-4	.	CASSLGDRVEKLFF	TGTGCCAGCAGCTTGGGCGACAGGGTTGAAAAACTGTTTTTT
TRBD2	TRBV9	TRBJ2-7	once	CASSASGYEQYF	TGTGCCAGCAGCGCTAGCGGCTACGAGCAGTACTTC
TRBD2	TRBV5-1	TRBJ2-3	.	CASSLAPSGDSSTDTQYF	TGCGCCAGCAGCTTGGCTCCTAGCGGGGATTCTAGCACAGATACGCAGTATTTT
.	TRBV21-1	TRBJ1-2	.	CASSRALRDHIGGYTF	TGTGCCAGCAGCAGAGCACTTCGGGATCACATTGGGGGCTACACCTTC
.	TRBV9	TRBJ2-1	.	CASSVANYEQFF	TGTGCCAGCAGCGTAGCTAACTATGAGCAGTTCTTC
TRBD1	TRBV27	TRBJ2-5	.	CATWTGGLETQYF	TGTGCCACATGGACAGGGGGCCTGGAGACCCAGTACTTC
.	TRBV30	TRBJ1-4	.	CAWSPQGELFF	TGTGCCTGGAGTCCCCAGGGAGAACTGTTTTTT
.	TRBV5-8	TRBJ1-5	.	CASSLGSGTPAPQHF	TGTGCCAGCAGCTTGGGAAGCGGGACCCCAGCGCCCCAGCATTTT
.	TRBV27	TRBJ2-1	.	CASSPLHIGATGNEQFF	TGTGCCAGCAGCCCCCTACATATCGGGGCAACCGGAAATGAGCAGTTCTTC
.	TRBV7-9	TRBJ1-1	.	CASSLEGMNTEAFF	TGTGCCAGCAGCTTAGAGGGTATGAACACTGAAGCTTTCTTT
.	TRBV5-5	TRBJ1-1	.	CASSFGLNWVSDTEAFF	TGTGCCAGCAGCTTCGGCCTTAACTGGGTGTCGGACACTGAAGCTTTCTTT
.	TRBV5-1	TRBJ2-2	.	CASSPTGRENTGELFF	TGCGCCAGCAGCCCCACTGGACGGGAGAACACCGGGGAGCTGTTTTTT
.	TRBV5-5	TRBJ2-1	.	CASSTGDGGQFF	TGTGCCAGCAGTACAGGGGACGGGGGGCAGTTCTTC
.	TRBV27	TRBJ1-2	.	CASSDQVLPSLYTF	TGTGCCAGCAGCGATCAGGTGCTCCCCTCTCTCTACACCTTC
.	TRBV28	TRBJ1-1	.	CASSLRTILNTEAFF	TGTGCCAGCAGTCTAAGGACGATTTTAAACACTGAAGCTTTCTTT
.	TRBV7-9	TRBJ2-7	.	CASSPDPAEQYF	TGTGCCAGCAGCCCGGACCCCGCCGAGCAGTACTTC
.	TRBV9	TRBJ2-1	.	CASSVGRPFDEQFF	TGTGCCAGCAGCGTGGGACGACCTTTCGATGAGCAGTTCTTC
.	TRBV29-1	TRBJ1-2	.	CSVEGDQFLYGYTF	TGCAGCGTTGAAGGGGACCAATTCCTCTATGGCTACACCTTC
.	TRBV5-6	TRBJ2-3	.	CASSLEGISTDTQYF	TGTGCCAGCAGCTTGGAGGGTATAAGCACAGATACGCAGTATTTT
TRBD1	TRBV28	TRBJ1-1	.	CASSSRDRGVMNTEAFF	TGTGCCAGCAGTTCGCGGGACAGGGGTGTAATGAACACTGAAGCTTTCTTT
.	TRBV27	TRBJ2-7	.	CASSSTGINEQYF	TGTGCCAGCAGTAGTACAGGGATCAACGAGCAGTACTTC
TRBD1	TRBV6-6	TRBJ1-1	.	CASSYWDRGGTEAFF	TGTGCCAGCAGTTACTGGGACAGGGGAGGGACTGAAGCTTTCTTT
.	TRBV10-2	TRBJ2-7	.	CASSEFRGGSYEQYF	TGCGCCAGCAGTGAGTTTAGAGGGGGCTCCTACGAGCAGTACTTC
.	TRBV11-2	TRBJ2-1	.	CASSLVDSYNEQFF	TGTGCCAGCAGCTTAGTAGACTCCTACAATGAGCAGTTCTTC
TRBD1	TRBV7-9	TRBJ2-7	.	CASSPSAGQGFYEQYF	TGTGCCAGCAGCCCATCAGCGGGACAGGGTTTCTACGAGCAGTACTTC
.	TRBV11-2	TRBJ2-7	.	CASSLALDVTYEQYF	TGTGCCAGCAGCTTAGCCTTAGACGTCACCTACGAGCAGTACTTC
.	TRBV11-2	TRBJ2-3	.	CASSRGGTQYF	TGTGCCAGCAGCCGGGGCGGTACGCAGTATTTT
.	TRBV11-2	TRBJ2-1	.	CASSLMRGTYNEQFF	TGTGCCAGCAGCTTAATGAGGGGGACCTACAATGAGCAGTTCTTC
.	TRBV4-1	TRBJ2-1	.	CASSRPAGKSYNEQFF	TGCGCCAGCAGCCGCCCGGCCGGGAAATCCTACAATGAGCAGTTCTTC
.	TRBV28	TRBJ2-7	.	CASSLGTETSEYEQYF	TGTGCCAGCAGCTTGGGTACCGAGACTAGTGAGTACGAGCAGTACTTC
TRBD2	TRBV6-5	TRBJ2-5	.	CASSQAGTSRETQYF	TGTGCCAGCAGCCAAGCCGGGACTAGTCGAGAGACCCAGTACTTC
.	TRBV28	TRBJ2-1	.	CASSFLNSYNEQFF	TGTGCCAGCAGTTTTCTGAACTCCTACAATGAGCAGTTCTTC
TRBD2	TRBV7-2	TRBJ2-3	.	CASSLRLAGLSSTDTQYF	TGTGCCAGCAGCTTAAGACTAGCGGGACTCTCTAGCACAGATACGCAGTATTTT
.	TRBV10-3	TRBJ2-7	.	CAISESVGQGDEQYF	TGTGCCATCAGTGAGTCGGTCGGGCAGGGCGACGAGCAGTACTTC
.	TRBV7-9	TRBJ2-7	.	CASSLEQAGKDEQYF	TGTGCCAGCAGCTTAGAGCAGGCGGGAAAGGACGAGCAGTACTTC
TRBD2	TRBV2	TRBJ2-5	.	CASSAAVGGREDATQYF	TGTGCCAGCAGTGCCGCCGTTGGCGGGAGGGAGGACGCGACCCAGTACTTC
.	TRBV7-9	TRBJ2-7	once	CASRLLSSYEQYF	TGTGCCAGCAGGTTATTGTCTTCCTACGAGCAGTACTTC
.	TRBV29-1	TRBJ2-3	.	CSERTLSDTQYF	TGCAGCGAGAGGACCCTTTCGGATACGCAGTATTTT
TRBD1	TRBV28	TRBJ1-2	.	CASSRGQTDGYTF	TGTGCCAGCAGTCGGGGACAGACAGATGGCTACACCTTC
.	TRBV28	TRBJ1-3	.	CASSLGRDGNTIYF	TGTGCCAGCAGTTTGGGACGGGACGGAAACACCATATATTTT
TRBD1	TRBV7-9	TRBJ2-1	.	CASSPVGGQVSYNEQFF	TGTGCCAGCAGCCCCGTGGGCGGACAGGTATCCTACAATGAGCAGTTCTTC
.	TRBV27	TRBJ2-7	.	CASSFTATGNYEQYF	TGTGCCAGCAGTTTTACTGCTACGGGAAACTACGAGCAGTACTTC
TRBD1	TRBV6-6	TRBJ2-7	.	CASSPQGADEQYF	TGTGCCAGCAGTCCACAGGGGGCGGATGAGCAGTACTTC
.	TRBV13	TRBJ2-7	.	CASSLGLFREQYF	TGTGCCAGCAGCTTAGGCCTCTTTCGTGAGCAGTACTTC
TRBD1	TRBV19	TRBJ1-1	.	CASSPGQGAFTEAFF	TGTGCCAGTAGTCCGGGACAGGGGGCATTCACTGAAGCTTTCTTT
.	TRBV4-1	TRBJ1-1	.	CASSQVGHQNTEAFF	TGCGCCAGCAGCCAGGTGGGACACCAGAACACTGAAGCTTTCTTT
TRBD1	TRBV7-2	TRBJ2-7	.	CASSLEWTGYEQYF	TGTGCCAGCAGCTTAGAGTGGACAGGGTACGAGCAGTACTTC
.	TRBV6-5	TRBJ1-1	.	CASSYKEMNTEAFF	TGTGCCAGCAGTTATAAGGAAATGAACACTGAAGCTTTCTTT
TRBD1	TRBV27	TRBJ2-7	.	CASSPLTSQGPNEQYF	TGTGCCAGCAGTCCCCTTACATCACAGGGGCCAAACGAGCAGTACTTC
TRBD1	TRBV15	TRBJ1-1	.	CATRRTGPNTEAFF	TGTGCCACCAGAAGGACAGGGCCGAACACTGAAGCTTTCTTT
.	TRBV27	TRBJ2-7	.	CASSLGGQEQYF	TGTGCCAGCAGTTTAGGGGGGCAAGAGCAGTACTTC
TRBD1	TRBV5-3	TRBJ1-2	.	CARSFHRGLGYGYTF	TGTGCCAGAAGCTTCCACAGGGGGCTTGGCTATGGCTACACCTTC
TRBD2	TRBV7-9	TRBJ2-1	.	CASSTAPRAGGPGEQFF	TGTGCCAGCAGCACAGCCCCGCGAGCGGGAGGGCCTGGTGAGCAGTTCTTC